This section outlines one TCR beta chain sequence together with its context. Antigen unknown. The data belong to a study of OX40 agonist ivuxolimab in advanced cancers. Looking at the study overall: Intravenous ivuxolimab was administered to patients every 2 weeks at 0.01 to 10 mg/kg. Eligibility rules accepted prior anti-PD-1, anti-PD-L1 or anti-CTLA-4 therapy, and 30% to 40% had some. Regarding the study as a whole: Among expanded peripheral T cells, antigen specificity went undetermined. Among the least clonally expanded were partial responders at 0.1-3.0 mg/kg.

TCRdb's table, derived via immunoSEQ multiplex PCR, lists solely in-frame clones and lacks some. The sample carries approximately 100,000 clones, 75% to 95% recorded once. Germline V gene sequence: CDR1 SGHDT, CDR2 YYEEEE. The V end lost 4 bases, the J end lost 0 bases, and 13 bases lay between the germline ends. The CDR3 totals 15 residues. This chain links TRBV5-6 with TRBJ1-1, with D tentatively TRBD1 (6 bases). This clonotype was obtained from an adult with an advanced solid tumor such as melanoma, head and neck, liver or kidney cancer. The material was CD4+ or CD8+ T cells sorted from blood, obtained in a trial of the OX40 agonist ivuxolimab. CDR3 bases: TGTGCCAGCAGCCGGGGGTCAGGGGTGAACACTGAAGCTTTCTTT. Its translation: CASSRGSGVNTEAFF.